Listed below are T cell receptor beta chains from one sample, sequenced in a study of vaccination and CD4 T cells after COVID-19. For these receptors, no antigen is known. TCRdb called the PCR reads again in MiXCR, with one record for every CDR3 protein. The data contain approximately 22,000 distinct CDR3 sequences, about two fifths of them seen just once; the ten biggest clones take up about 18%. The sample consisted of CD4+ T cells from blood, cultured in vitro, taken before SARS-CoV-2 vaccination. Receptors were obtained from a human donor who received a COVID-19 vaccine. CDR3s include the opening cysteine and the closing phenylalanine or tryptophan. Fields, in order: D gene, V gene, clone size, J gene, CDR3 protein, CDR3 DNA. D genes are given only for firm matches. Clone size appears in some rows only: once, few, many, or a class for an expanded clone.

TRBD2	TRBV20-1	few	TRBJ2-5	CSASSGGNQETQYF	TGCAGTGCTTCTAGCGGGGGGAACCAAGAGACCCAGTACTTC
.	TRBV25-1	.	TRBJ2-3	CASSAFKGRDTDTQYF	TGTGCCAGCAGTGCGTTTAAGGGGCGCGATACAGATACGCAGTATTTT
TRBD2	TRBV7-9	.	TRBJ2-5	CASSFFGGGRYEETQYF	TGTGCCAGCAGCTTTTTCGGCGGGGGTCGGTATGAAGAGACCCAGTACTTC
.	TRBV7-9	.	TRBJ1-1	CASSLEGAINTEAFF	TGCGCCAGCAGCTTGGAGGGCGCGATAAACACTGAAGCTTTCTTT
.	TRBV9	.	TRBJ1-2	CASSPEGGGYGRNGYTF	TGTGCCAGCAGCCCCGAGGGCGGGGGTTACGGTAGGAATGGCTACACCTTC
TRBD1	TRBV24-1	few	TRBJ2-2	CATSQGATGELFF	TGTGCCACCAGCCAGGGGGCAACCGGGGAGCTGTTTTTT
TRBD1	TRBV12-3/TRBV12-4	.	TRBJ2-2	CASSFYRGATGELFF	TGTGCCAGCAGTTTTTACAGGGGCGCCACCGGGGAGCTGTTTTTT
TRBD2	TRBV6-5	.	TRBJ2-5	CASSFWRGGLETQYF	TGTGCCAGCAGTTTCTGGCGGGGGGGCCTGGAGACCCAGTACTTC
.	TRBV7-9	.	TRBJ2-1	CASTLSSSTDEQFF	TGTGCCAGCACCCTAAGCTCTAGCACAGATGAGCAGTTCTTC
TRBD1	TRBV10-3	.	TRBJ1-4	CAIRGQGPNEKLFF	TGTGCCATCAGGGGACAGGGGCCTAATGAAAAACTGTTTTTT
.	TRBV6-5	.	TRBJ1-6	CASSYGQENSPLHF	TGTGCCAGCAGTTACGGGCAGGAGAATTCACCCCTCCACTTT
.	TRBV6-1	few	TRBJ2-1	CASSEWTRDNEQFF	TGTGCCAGCAGTGAATGGACAAGAGACAATGAGCAGTTCTTC
.	TRBV6-1	.	TRBJ1-3	CASRPQEAGNTIYF	TGTGCCAGCAGACCTCAGGAAGCTGGAAACACCATATATTTT
TRBD1	TRBV5-1	.	TRBJ2-3	CASSLPRTGEITDTQYF	TGCGCCAGCAGCCTCCCCCGGACAGGGGAAATCACAGATACGCAGTATTTT
.	TRBV7-2	few	TRBJ1-2	CASSLVSGGRGAF	TGTGCCAGCAGCTTAGTAAGCGGGGGGCGAGGCGCCTTC
TRBD2	TRBV20-1	.	TRBJ2-3	CSVISGGATDTQYF	TGCAGTGTAATTAGCGGGGGGGCTACAGATACGCAGTATTTT